Each of the 17 T cell receptor beta chains below was sequenced from the same sample in a study of blood T cells in healthy people across ages. It was with a sample-barcoded 5' primer and a J-beta primer mix that a second PCR of roughly 7 to 12 cycles was run. MiXCR, applied by TCRdb to the 5' RACE reads, yields one record per CDR3 protein. The repertoire consists of some 1.5 million distinct CDR3 sequences, with about 30% occurring once and the leading ten covering roughly 8%. The sequenced sample consisted of blood. These receptors originate from a woman in her twenties or thirties in good health.

Regarding this clonotype: Compared with germline, one end of the junction differs, possibly owing to a read error. The rearrangement uses TRBV11-2 and TRBJ2-7; D is undetermined. The J call is in doubt because the DNA end fits TRBJ2-5 better. The CDR3 is 14 residues long. The germline CDR1 and CDR2 sequences are SGHAT and FQNNGV. The CDR3 bases are TGTGCCGGCAGCTTAGCCGCGAAGAAAGAGACCCAGTACTTC. It codes for CAGSLAAKKETQYF.

The chain carries TRBV7-2 and TRBJ2-1, with 7 bases matching TRBD1. Germline V CDR1 and CDR2: SGHTA, FQGNSA. The CDR3 covers 14 residues. The J segment lost 9 bases and the V segment lost 5 bases, leaving 10 bases of the junction unmatched. The CDR3 is CASSRGQSFGEQFF. The CDR3 coding sequence is TGTGCCAGCAGCAGGGGACAGAGCTTCGGTGAGCAGTTCTTC.

This clonotype occurred a few times. CDR3 loop: CASSLAQGQGSGELFF. The CDR3 coding sequence is TGTGCCAGCAGCTTAGCCCAGGGCCAAGGGAGCGGGGAGCTGTTTTTT. V gene TRBV7-6 combines with J gene TRBJ2-2, with D perhaps matching TRBD1 or TRBD2 (5 bases each). CDR3 size: 16 residues. Germline V gene lookup returns CDR1 SGHVS and CDR2 FNYEAQ. Trimming pared 0 bases from V and 7 bases from J, leaving 15 bases between.

The gene calls are TRBV11-2 and TRBJ2-7; the D is unclear. The germline CDR1 and CDR2 sequences are SGHAT and FQNNGV. The length of the CDR3 is 14 residues. Between the trimmed V and J ends, which lost 6 bases and 1 base, there was a span of 13 bases. This CDR3 is CASRRLRDSYEQYF. CDR3 DNA sequence: TGTGCCAGCAGGAGATTGCGAGATTCCTACGAGCAGTACTTC.

This clonotype has a single count. The DNA of the CDR3 is TGTGCCAGCAGCCCCGATGGGGCCTTAGCTAACTATGGCTACACCTTC. Protein sequence: CASSPDGALANYGYTF. The chain uses TRBV11-2 and TRBJ1-2, with D possibly TRBD1 on 5 matching bases. The germline V gene has CDR1 SGHAT and CDR2 FQNNGV. The V end lost 5 bases, the J end lost 0 bases, and 16 bases lay between the germline ends. The CDR3 covers 16 residues.

Notes on this clonotype: The junction and the germline gene differ at one end; a read error may be behind it. The chain uses TRBV2 and TRBJ2-6; D unclear. The CDR3 is 14 amino acids. Per the germline V gene, CDR1 is SNHLY and CDR2 is FYNNEI. Here the CDR3 reads CTSSKVGGANVLTF. DNA of the CDR3: TGTACCAGCAGTAAGGTTGGTGGGGCCAACGTCCTGACTTTC.

This clonotype was seen more than once but under ten times. The chain links TRBV20-1 to TRBJ2-5; D not certain. Per the germline V gene, CDR1 is DFQATT and CDR2 is SNEGSKA (reference sequence). This CDR3 is built from 14 residues. The V and J ends lost 6 bases and 1 base respectively, with 15 bases between them. CDR3 loop: CSAPTEPTQETQYF. Written as DNA, the CDR3 is TGCAGTGCCCCGACGGAGCCTACCCAAGAGACCCAGTACTTC.

Only a few counts were recorded for this clonotype. The chain links TRBV7-9 to TRBJ2-5, with D hard to call. V was cut by 3 bases and J by 2 bases, with 10 bases left in between. Germline V gives CDR1 SEHNR, CDR2 FQNEAQ (reference sequence). The CDR3 sequence is 14 residues long. CDR3 coding DNA: TGTGCCAGCAGCTTGACCTTACCGCAAGAGACCCAGTACTTC. This codes for CASSLTLPQETQYF.

In this sample, this clonotype turned up many times. The germline gene is not matched at one end of the junction; a read error may be the cause. The chain has TRBV5-1 and TRBJ2-7; either TRBD1 or TRBD2 may fit D (5 bases each). The CDR3 length is 14 residues. Per germline, CDR1 SGHRS and CDR2 YFSETQ. CDR3 region: CASSSRDGTYEQYF. The CDR3 DNA is TGTGCCAGCAGCTCCCGGGACGGCACCTACGAGCAGTACTTC.

The chain joins TRBV7-2 to TRBJ1-4; maybe TRBD1 (6 bases). Germline-derived CDR1 and CDR2 are SGHTA and FQGNSA. V shed 5 bases and J shed 11 bases, with 15 bases lying between them. This CDR3 is 13 amino acids long. In nucleotides, the CDR3 is TGTGCCAGCAGCCCCCGACAGGACGGGAAACTGTTTTTT. Protein sequence: CASSPRQDGKLFF.

The chain joins TRBV7-7 to TRBJ2-3, with D perhaps matching TRBD1 or TRBD2 (6 bases each). This CDR3 has 15 amino acids. Trimming stripped 6 bases from V and 6 bases from J, with 19 bases between. Germline CDR1 is SSHAT and CDR2 is FNYEAQ (reference sequence). The CDR3, as DNA: TGTGCCAGCAGTCCCATGGGGCAGGGGAGGGATACGCAGTATTTT. It yields the protein CASSPMGQGRDTQYF.

V gene TRBV9 combines with J gene TRBJ1-5; D is undetermined. V was shortened by 0 bases and J by 9 bases, with 10 bases between the two germline ends. CDR3 size: 13 residues. Germline values: CDR1 SGDLS, CDR2 YYNGEE. For the CDR3, the DNA is TGTGCCAGCAGCGTAGGTCCGGCGTCGCCCCAGCATTTT. Its translation: CASSVGPASPQHF. The full variable domain, rest sourced from reference TRBV9 and TRBJ1-5, is DSGVTQTPKHLITATGQRVTLRCSPRSGDLSVYWYQQSLDQGLQFLIQYYNGEERAKGNILERFSAQQFPDLHSELNLSSLELGDSALYFCASSVGPASPQHFGDGTRLSIL.

There are many counts of this clonotype. This chain uses TRBV5-1 with TRBJ1-5, with D unclear. The V end lost 4 bases, the J end lost 6 bases, and 11 bases lay between the germline ends. The CDR3 has 13 amino acids. Germline V gene lookup returns CDR1 SGHRS and CDR2 YFSETQ. CDR3 amino acids: CASSEGPGQPQHF. DNA for the CDR3: TGCGCCAGCAGCGAGGGTCCGGGTCAGCCCCAGCATTTT.

J is TRBJ1-5 and V is TRBV5-1; D is perhaps TRBD1 (6 bases). CDR3 length: 17 amino acids. The V end lost 0 bases, the J end lost 3 bases, and 16 bases lay between the germline ends. CDR1 SGHRS and CDR2 YFSETQ come from the germline V gene. The CDR3 here is CASSLAGAGVLNQPQHF. CDR3 DNA sequence: TGCGCCAGCAGCTTGGCCGGGGCAGGGGTCCTCAATCAGCCCCAGCATTTT.

This clonotype has only a few counts. CDR3 in amino acids: CAISSGQGDEQFF. For the CDR3, the DNA is TGTGCCATCAGTTCGGGACAGGGCGATGAGCAGTTCTTC. V is TRBV10-3 and J is TRBJ2-1; 9 nucleotides align to TRBD1. In germline, CDR1 is ENHRY, CDR2 SYGVKD. V dropped 5 bases and J dropped 8; count of bases not matched to a gene: 4. This CDR3 has 13 amino acids.

The V call is TRBV9, the J call TRBJ1-2; 10 nucleotides line up with TRBD1. This CDR3 has 15 amino acids. Germline-derived CDR1 and CDR2 are SGDLS and YYNGEE. Losses at the gene ends were 3 bases for V and 11 bases for J; bases not matched to a gene: 13. The CDR3 nucleotides are TGTGCCAGCAGCGCCTATCACCGGGACAGGGGTGGTTACACCTTC. Translated, it gives CASSAYHRDRGGYTF.

Concerning this clonotype: One junction end disagrees with the germline gene, perhaps due to a read error. The CDR3 DNA reads as TGTGTCTGGAACTGGTGGGACAAGGGAGAAAACATTCAGTACTTC. This translates into CVWNWWDKGENIQYF. The chain links TRBV30 to TRBJ2-4, with a weak D call TRBD1 (6 bases). Germline-derived CDR1 and CDR2 are GTSNPN and SVGIG (reference sequence). The CDR3 has 15 amino acids.